This T cell receptor (beta chain) was documented in a study of shared clonotypes between healthy human individuals. Note on this clone: Its antigen is unknown.

CDR3 length: 15 amino acids. V dropped 1 base and J dropped 4; count of bases not matched to a gene: 5. The germline V gene encodes CDR1 MNHEY and CDR2 SVGAGI. Naive CD8 isolation took CD45RO-negative cells positively selected for CCR7 and excluded terminally differentiated effector memory CD45RA+ cells. Every donor, a Caucasian adult, lived in Nashville, Tennessee. Study results and limitations: In this cohort, only blood was sampled, and tissue repertoires likely differ. Larger richness was generally estimated for naive than memory subsets.

Repertoires were generated with immunoSEQ multiplex PCR, while TCRdb's copy carries only in-frame clones and drops some. Found here are 1.5 million to 2.5 million clones, roughly 94% of them singletons; the top ten hold more than 0.9%. The sample was naive CD8+ T cells sorted from blood. This TCR came from a man aged 18 to 30 in good health. The chain combines TRBV6-5 with TRBJ2-7; 9 bases match TRBD2. The CDR3 coding sequence is TGTGCCAGCAGTTACTTTATGGCGGGAGGGTACGAGCAGTACTTC. Its translation: CASSYFMAGGYEQYF.